This TCR beta chain was sequenced during a study of response to subunit inactivated influenza vaccine (dated by TCRdb to the late 2010s). For the wider study: Deep quantitative profiling of the T cell receptor repertoire was used in the study to follow responses to a trivalent subunit inactivated influenza vaccine.

The receptor library was made with RT-PCR. Sequenced on an Illumina HiSeq 2500. TCRdb handled the public reads itself, with Q25 trimming in fastp and clone calling in MiXCR, and kept productive beta chains. Entries are consolidated by CDR3 protein sequence, retaining the most common genes and DNA. This sample comprises 530,000 or so distinct CDR3 sequences, 13% to 15% of them detected only once. Of the sample, approximately 10% is held by the ten largest clones. Here V drops 4 bases and J drops 2 bases, and the junction holds 9 bases not matched to any gene. The CDR3 runs 18 residues from the cysteine to the phenylalanine. Only the CDR3 DNA stays, 54 bases, in frame from base 1. From the germline V gene, CDR1 is MDHEN and CDR2 is SYDVKM. This clonotype was detected many times. Its antigen target is currently unknown. No quality values exist for individual bases; no much larger clone is one base distant.

General study outcomes and caveats: According to the authors, only a limited number of new T cells may be recruited by each seasonal influenza vaccination.

The clonotype comes from a man aged 45-65 years who received an inactivated influenza vaccine. Donor details come from another sample of the same person, matched by shared clones. The sequenced sample was PBMCs from blood, obtained 11 to 12 days after vaccination. The sequence links TRBV28 to TRBJ2-3, with 13 bases in between that match TRBD2. The sequence in DNA is TGTGCCAGCAGTTCTTGGACTAGCGGGAGTAGACCCACAGATACGCAGTATTTT. Its protein reads: CASSSWTSGSRPTDTQYF.